The rows below give T cell receptor beta chains drawn from one sample of a study of blood T cell repertoires in COVID-19. The protocol was immunoSEQ multiplex PCR, while the TCRdb copy is restricted to in-frame clones and leaves out a portion. Among about 100,000 clones listed, about 85% were seen once. Sequenced: peripheral blood. The origin of the receptors is a woman in her 70s with active or convalescent COVID-19. The CDR3 runs from the conserved cysteine through the conserved F or W. A D gene is named only where the DNA matches it firmly. Size is stated for part of the rows, as once, few or many counts, or as a class when the clone is expanded.

V	D	size	J	CDR3	DNA
TRBV30	NA	NA	TRBJ1-5	CAWSRVNQPQHF	TGTGCCTGGAGTCGAGTCAATCAGCCCCAGCATTTT
TRBV30	NA	NA	TRBJ2-7	CAWRSTRDFSYEQYF	TGTGCCTGGAGATCTACAAGGGACTTTAGCTACGAGCAGTACTTC
TRBV6-1	TRBD2	NA	TRBJ2-1	CASSAQMALAGVNEQFF	TGTGCCAGCAGTGCTCAGATGGCACTAGCGGGAGTCAATGAGCAGTTCTTC
TRBV9	TRBD2	once	TRBJ2-1	CASSVVVGGNGEQFF	TGTGCCAGCAGCGTAGTGGTGGGAGGGAACGGAGAGCAGTTCTTC
TRBV2	TRBD2	NA	TRBJ2-4	CASSEIAGGPAKNIQYF	TGTGCCAGCAGTGAAATAGCGGGGGGACCGGCCAAAAACATTCAGTACTTC
TRBV7-2	NA	NA	TRBJ1-5	CASSERRGQPQHF	TGTGCCAGCAGCGAGAGGCGGGGTCAGCCCCAGCATTTT
TRBV5-1	TRBD2	NA	TRBJ2-7	CASSSTPLAGGVTYEQYF	TGCGCCAGCAGCTCTACCCCACTAGCGGGAGGAGTGACCTACGAGCAGTACTTC
TRBV5-4	TRBD2	NA	TRBJ2-1	CASSTPGREGRGEQFF	TGTGCCAGCAGCACCCCGGGGCGGGAGGGCCGCGGTGAGCAGTTCTTC
TRBV4-3	TRBD2	NA	TRBJ2-1	CASSREAGGLQNEQFF	TGCGCCAGCAGCCGAGAAGCGGGAGGGCTTCAGAATGAGCAGTTCTTC
TRBV9	TRBD1	NA	TRBJ2-5	CASSVRGLDGTQYF	TGTGCCAGCAGCGTAAGGGGGCTGGACGGGACCCAGTACTTC
TRBV20-1	NA	NA	TRBJ1-5	CSVSRGNSNQPQHF	TGCAGTGTTAGTCGGGGGAATAGCAATCAGCCCCAGCATTTT